These 32 T cell receptor beta chains were sequenced from one sample in a study of OX40 agonist ivuxolimab in advanced cancers. Some clones are missing from TCRdb's copy, which holds only in-frame ones; the method was immunoSEQ multiplex PCR. The repertoire holds fewer than 80,000 clones, with approximately 90% as singletons. The sequencing used CD4+ or CD8+ T cells sorted from blood, collected in a trial of the OX40 agonist ivuxolimab. These receptors all come from an adult with an advanced solid tumor such as melanoma, head and neck, liver or kidney cancer.

The CDR3 DNA sequence: TGTGCCAGCAGCATTTTGGCGGGAGTGGGAGGAGAGACCCAGTACTTC. Its protein is CASSILAGVGGETQYF. V usage is TRBV9 and J usage is TRBJ2-5; 7 positions agree with TRBD2. Germline values: CDR1 SGDLS, CDR2 YYNGEE. Trimming at V came to 4 bases and at J to 4 bases, leaving 13 bases not matched to a gene. CDR3 length: 16 amino acids. The variable domain in full, with the rest retrieved from reference TRBV9 and TRBJ2-5, is DSGVTQTPKHLITATGQRVTLRCSPRSGDLSVYWYQQSLDQGLQFLIQYYNGEERAKGNILERFSAQQFPDLHSELNLSSLELGDSALYFCASSILAGVGGETQYFGPGTRLLVL.

The chain is built from TRBV6-6 and TRBJ1-2, with 8 bases that match TRBD1. V lost 5 bases and J lost 1; bases outside the gene matches: 6. The CDR3 is 15 residues long. Germline lookup yields CDR1 MNHNY and CDR2 SVGAGI (reference sequence). The CDR3 spells CASSGQGGGNYGYTF. CDR3 in DNA: TGTGCCAGCAGTGGACAGGGAGGGGGTAACTATGGCTACACCTTC.

The chain couples TRBV5-1 to TRBJ2-2; D is undetermined. CDR3 length equals 14 residues. Per the germline V gene, CDR1 is SGHRS and CDR2 is YFSETQ. Trimming cost V 4 bases and J 1 base, with 8 bases left between them. CDR3 protein: CASSQDGNTGELFF. The CDR3 DNA reads TGCGCCAGCAGCCAGGACGGGAACACCGGGGAGCTGTTTTTT.

This chain uses TRBV4-1 with TRBJ1-2; weak D call: TRBD1 (5 bases). The germline V gene has CDR1 MGHRA and CDR2 YSYEKL. The CDR3 is made up of 15 amino acids. Trimming pared 0 bases from V and 2 bases from J, leaving 10 bases between. CDR3 sequence (DNA): TGCGCCAGCAGCCAAGACGGACAAGTAAACTATGGCTACACCTTC. It encodes CASSQDGQVNYGYTF.

CDR3 coding DNA: TGTGCCAGCAGTCGGGCAGGGGGCGGCCCCGGACAGTACTTC. It yields the protein CASSRAGGGPGQYF. The chain joins TRBV6-1 to TRBJ2-5; 8 positions match TRBD1. The V gene's germline CDR1 is MNHNS and CDR2 SASEGT. J gave up 11 bases and V 5 bases, and 13 bases lay outside the gene matches. The CDR3 runs 14 residues.

This clone was seen only once. This sequence joins TRBV6-5 and TRBJ2-7; TRBD1 might be the D (5 bases). The CDR3 has 13 amino acids. Trimming removed 6 bases at V and 2 bases at J, with 11 bases between. CDR1 is MNHEY, CDR2 SVGAGI, per germline. The CDR3, as DNA: TGTGCCAGCAGCCGACAGAGAGCCTACGAGCAGTACTTC. Translated: CASSRQRAYEQYF.

The rearrangement joins TRBV7-3 to TRBJ2-1; 9 bases map to TRBD2. The CDR3 is 15 residues long. Germline CDR1 and CDR2: SGHTA and FQGTGA. J gave up 5 bases and V 3 bases, and 5 bases lay outside the gene matches. The CDR3 DNA is TGTGCCAGCAGCTTTAGCGGGAGAAATAACAATGAGCAGTTCTTC. Residues: CASSFSGRNNNEQFF.

The V and J genes are TRBV19 and TRBJ2-7, with 7 bases that match TRBD1. The CDR3 is 14 amino acids. J gave up 4 bases and V 4 bases, and 7 bases lay outside the gene matches. Germline assignment: CDR1 LNHDA and CDR2 SQIVND (reference sequence). The CDR3 DNA sequence: TGTGCCAGTAGTACAAGACAGGGCCGATACGAGCAGTACTTC. As protein: CASSTRQGRYEQYF.

The chain joins TRBV5-5 to TRBJ1-3, with D possibly matching TRBD1 (5 bases). CDR1 SGHKS and CDR2 YYEKEE come from the germline V gene (reference sequence). The V and J ends lost 3 bases and 2 bases respectively, with 12 bases between them. This CDR3 has 15 amino acids. The CDR3 DNA reads as TGTGCCAGCAGCTCACTTGTGGGGCCTGGAAACACCATATATTTT. Its protein product is CASSSLVGPGNTIYF.

The rearrangement uses TRBV7-7 and TRBJ1-4; D not resolved. The ends were cut back, 1 base at V and 3 bases at J, with 21 bases in the middle. The germline CDR1 and CDR2 sequences are SSHAT and FNYEAQ (reference sequence). The CDR3 is made up of 19 amino acids. CDR3: CASSLGGRGIVRSNEKLFF. The CDR3 DNA reads as TGTGCCAGCAGCTTAGGAGGTAGAGGGATTGTACGATCTAATGAAAAACTGTTTTTT. Based on the CDR3 plus reference TRBV7-7 and TRBJ1-4, the full variable domain is GAGVSQSPRYKVTKRGQDVTLRCDPISSHATLYWYQQALGQGPEFLTYFNYEAQPDKSGLPSDRFSAERPEGSISTLTIQRTEQRDSAMYRCASSLGGRGIVRSNEKLFFGSGTQLSVL.

The J gene is TRBJ1-4, the V gene TRBV11-3; D may be TRBD1 (6 bases). V gave up 5 bases and J gave up 8 bases, with 12 bases separating them. Germline CDR1 and CDR2: SGHNT and YENEEA. The CDR3 runs 13 residues. The chain's CDR3 is CASSTDRGEKLFF. Here the CDR3 DNA reads TGTGCCAGCAGCACAGATAGGGGGGAAAAACTGTTTTTT.

The chain carries TRBV9 and TRBJ1-1; 8 positions match TRBD1. The V and J ends lost 0 bases and 0 bases, in that order; junction bases with no gene match: 1. The CDR3 covers 15 residues. Germline lookup yields CDR1 SGDLS and CDR2 YYNGEE. The CDR3 protein is CASSVAGGLNTEAFF. The CDR3 nucleotides read TGTGCCAGCAGCGTAGCAGGGGGCCTGAACACTGAAGCTTTCTTT.

The J gene is TRBJ1-2, the V gene TRBV6-5; tentatively, D is TRBD1 (5 bases). The CDR3 is made up of 14 amino acids. V lost 1 base and J lost 2, with 8 bases in between. The germline gives CDR1 MNHEY, CDR2 SVGAGI. In DNA, the CDR3 is TGTGCCAGCAGTTACTGGGACGGGAACTATGGCTACACCTTC. Amino acids: CASSYWDGNYGYTF.

The chain employs TRBV28 and TRBJ1-5; perhaps TRBD1 as D (5 bases). Germline CDR1 reads MDHEN; CDR2 reads SYDVKM. The CDR3 sequence is 15 residues long. V lost 4 bases and J lost 2, with 12 bases in between. DNA of the CDR3: TGTGCCAGCAGTTCCCCGGGGGGGGGCAATCAGCCCCAGCATTTT. Translation: CASSSPGGGNQPQHF.

The rearrangement uses TRBV30 and TRBJ2-3; no clear D gene. Germline CDR1 is GTSNPN and CDR2 is SVGIG (reference sequence). Trimming stripped 2 bases from V and 3 bases from J, with 3 bases between. The CDR3 extends over 11 amino acids. The CDR3 loop reads CAWSITDTQYF. The CDR3 DNA sequence: TGTGCCTGGAGTATAACAGATACGCAGTATTTT.

The chain couples TRBV6-6 to TRBJ2-3; 8 nucleotides line up with TRBD2. V dropped 8 bases and J dropped 3; count of bases not matched to a gene: 7. The CDR3 has 14 amino acids. The germline V gene encodes CDR1 MNHNY and CDR2 SVGAGI (reference sequence). The CDR3 reads CASLGAGGTDTQYF. CDR3 DNA sequence: TGTGCCAGCCTGGGGGCGGGAGGAACAGATACGCAGTATTTT.

The chain is built from TRBV7-9 and TRBJ2-3; TRBD2 might be the D (5 bases). The CDR3 has 16 residues. V was trimmed by 4 bases and J by 0 bases, leaving 14 bases between them. The germline V gene has CDR1 SEHNR and CDR2 FQNEAQ (reference sequence). CDR3: CASSSLAGVSTDTQYF. The DNA of the CDR3 is TGTGCCAGCAGCTCCCTGGCCGGGGTTAGCACAGATACGCAGTATTTT.

The gene calls are TRBV5-6 and TRBJ2-3; D is perhaps TRBD1 or TRBD2 (6 bases each). Trimming left V 0 bases short and J 4 bases short, with 12 bases between. This CDR3 spans 15 amino acids. CDR1 is SGHDT, CDR2 YYEEEE, per germline. The CDR3 loop reads CASSLDNGGSDTQYF. The DNA of the CDR3 is TGTGCCAGCAGCTTGGATAACGGGGGCTCAGATACGCAGTATTTT.

Remarks on this clone: Other nucleotide sequences from this sample produce the same CDR3. The chain joins TRBV5-1 to TRBJ1-2, with D unclear. CDR3 length: 14 residues. V was clipped by 5 bases and J by 4 bases, with 15 bases between them. Per the germline V gene, CDR1 is SGHRS and CDR2 is YFSETQ. CDR3 coding DNA: TGCGCCAGCAGAGTGGGGAGCTCGGGCTATGGCTACACCTTC. Translating it yields CASRVGSSGYGYTF.

This clone has just a few counts. The genes are TRBV2 and TRBJ1-2; D not resolved. This CDR3 region has 14 residues. The germline V gene encodes CDR1 SNHLY and CDR2 FYNNEI. V was clipped by 4 bases and J by 5 bases, with 14 bases between them. DNA for the CDR3: TGTGCCAGCAGTGCAACGGCCGGAATATATGGCTACACCTTC. Translated: CASSATAGIYGYTF. The entire variable domain, with the rest obtained from reference TRBV2 and TRBJ1-2, is as follows: EPEVTQTPSHQVTQMGQEVILRCVPISNHLYFYWYRQILGQKVEFLVSFYNNEISEKSEIFDDQFSVERPDGSNFTLKIRSTKLEDSAMYFCASSATAGIYGYTFGSGTRLTVV.

The chain carries TRBV27 and TRBJ1-1; maybe TRBD1 (5 bases). Germline V lookup: CDR1 MNHEY, CDR2 SMNVEV (reference sequence). CDR3 length: 14 residues. Between the trimmed V and J ends, which lost 6 bases and 4 bases, there was a span of 15 bases. The CDR3, as DNA: TGTGCCAGCAGGCCGGGGGGGGTGCCCACTGAAGCTTTCTTT. This gives the protein CASRPGGVPTEAFF.

The V gene is TRBV6-5, the J gene TRBJ1-2; a weak D match, TRBD1 (5 bases). Trimming removed 6 bases at V and 3 bases at J, with 8 bases between. This CDR3 spans 12 amino acids. CDR1 is MNHEY, CDR2 SVGAGI, per germline. In DNA form, the CDR3 reads TGTGCCAGCAGAGGGGATCACTATGGCTACACCTTC. It translates to CASRGDHYGYTF.

The chain couples TRBV18 to TRBJ1-5; TRBD1 aligns across 7 bases. From germline, CDR1 is KGHSH and CDR2 LQKENI. The J segment lost 3 bases and the V segment lost 1 base, leaving 3 bases of the junction unmatched. CDR3 size: 15 residues. CDR3 nucleotide sequence: TGTGCCAGCTCACCACAGGGGGCGGTCAATCAGCCCCAGCATTTT. It codes for CASSPQGAVNQPQHF.

The sample holds one count of this clone. V and J are TRBV19 and TRBJ1-2; no clear D. From germline, CDR1 is LNHDA and CDR2 SQIVND (reference sequence). The CDR3 is made up of 12 amino acids. V was clipped by 4 bases and J by 8 bases, with 11 bases between them. In DNA, the CDR3 is TGTGCCAGTAGTACATCCTTTGGCGGCTACACCTTC. Translated: CASSTSFGGYTF.

J is TRBJ2-1 and V is TRBV7-2; 7 bases are shared with TRBD1. Germline assignment: CDR1 SGHTA and CDR2 FQGNSA. V dropped 3 bases and J dropped 6; count of bases not matched to a gene: 2. CDR3 length: 13 residues. CDR3: CASSFDRANEQFF. CDR3 DNA: TGTGCCAGCAGCTTTGACAGGGCCAATGAGCAGTTCTTC.

The chain recombines TRBV19 with TRBJ2-1; 8 bases match TRBD2. There are 16 residues in the CDR3. Germline values: CDR1 LNHDA, CDR2 SQIVND (reference sequence). The V segment lost 2 bases and the J segment 4 bases; nucleotides outside the gene matches: 7. The CDR3 region is CASSIKLAVTYNEQFF. In nucleotides, the CDR3 is TGTGCCAGTAGTATAAAACTAGCGGTTACTTACAATGAGCAGTTCTTC.

The chain employs TRBV5-1 and TRBJ1-4; D uncertain. This CDR3 contains 14 residues. Germline lookup yields CDR1 SGHRS and CDR2 YFSETQ. V lost 4 bases and J 7 bases, leaving 14 bases between the germline ends. CDR3 nucleotide sequence: TGCGCCAGCAGCGTGGTCCTAGGCAGTGAAAAACTGTTTTTT. It codes for CASSVVLGSEKLFF.

The sample holds one count of this clone. The chain couples TRBV4-2 to TRBJ2-7; D unresolved. This CDR3 spans 13 amino acids. V shed 0 bases and J shed 5 bases, with 8 bases lying between them. The germline V gene has CDR1 LGHNA and CDR2 YNFKEQ. As DNA, the CDR3 is TGTGCCAGCAGCCAAGAGTTACGCCACGAGCAGTACTTC. This codes for CASSQELRHEQYF.

CDR3 protein: CASSLASGQGVYEQYF. The CDR3 DNA is TGTGCCAGCAGCTTAGCTTCAGGACAGGGGGTTTACGAGCAGTACTTC. The chain has TRBV7-2 and TRBJ2-7; TRBD1 aligns across 10 bases. The CDR3 totals 16 residues. Germline values: CDR1 SGHTA, CDR2 FQGNSA. The junction had 6 bases not matched to a gene; V was cut back by 0 bases and J by 4 bases.

The chain has TRBV28 and TRBJ1-2; D possibly corresponds to TRBD1 (6 bases). This CDR3 contains 14 residues. V was cut by 2 bases and J by 4 bases, with 11 bases left in between. The germline CDR1 and CDR2 sequences are MDHEN and SYDVKM. The CDR3 spells CASSLRTALYGYTF. CDR3 DNA: TGTGCCAGCAGTTTAAGGACAGCCCTCTATGGCTACACCTTC.

In this sample, this clone turned up a few times. Written as DNA, the CDR3 is TGTGCCAGCAGACTTAAGCGGGAGGGAGGCACAGATACGCAGTATTTT. It yields the protein CASRLKREGGTDTQYF. The chain uses TRBV7-8 and TRBJ2-3; 10 positions agree with TRBD2. The CDR3 runs to 16 residues. The germline CDR1 and CDR2 sequences are SGHVS and FQNEAQ. With 6 bases clipped from V and 1 base from J, the junction kept 7 bases outside the gene matches.

This clone showed up just once. The V call is TRBV7-8, the J call TRBJ2-7; 9 bases fit TRBD1. V lost 6 bases to trimming and J lost 5 bases; unmatched junction nucleotides: 8. Germline CDR1 and CDR2: SGHVS and FQNEAQ. The CDR3 runs 14 residues. The CDR3 protein is CASSRGTGSHEQYF. The DNA for the CDR3 is TGTGCCAGCAGTCGGGGGACAGGGTCACACGAGCAGTACTTC.